This TCR beta chain came from a study of prognosis after radiotherapy for stage I lung cancer. The overall study: Among the enrolled patients, fourteen had newly diagnosed primary stage I lung tumors, while about 5 had oligometastatic NSCLC following surgical resection of the primary tumor. The tumor diagnosis was squamous cell carcinoma for over 5 patients and adenocarcinoma for approximately 12. Radiotherapy used SBRT, divided into 3 to 5 fractions and reaching a biologically effective dose of at least 100 Gy. In a few patients, distant metastases developed after radiotherapy (median roughly 7 months), whereas 15 patients showed no significant progression.

The sample holds many counts of this clonotype. TCR beta CDR3 amplification from genomic DNA was performed by two-round multiplex PCR. It was primers specific to each TRBV and TRBJ gene that first-round PCR used. One entry per CDR3 protein, called by TCRdb with MiXCR from the multiplex PCR reads. The sample includes fewer than 20,000 distinct CDR3 sequences, roughly two fifths of them seen just once. The CDR3 loop spans 13 amino acids. Germline CDR1 reads MNHEY; CDR2 reads SVGAGI. V shed 4 bases and J shed 10 bases, with 16 bases lying between them. The sequence was obtained from a donor of 50 years or more with non-small cell lung cancer. The rearrangement joins TRBV6-5 to TRBJ1-1, with unresolved D. The material sequenced was PBMCs, taken before or after stereotactic body radiation therapy (not recorded which). Here the CDR3 reads CASSFLDRATAFF. In DNA, the CDR3 is TGTGCCAGCAGTTTCCTAGATCGGGCTACAGCTTTCTTT.